One T cell receptor (beta chain) is described in this entry. Its antigen is unknown. The record originates from a study of shared clonotypes between healthy human individuals. The trim removed 3 bases at V and 2 bases at J, leaving 4 bases unmatched. The CDR3 is 17 amino acids. Per the germline V gene, CDR1 is SGDLS and CDR2 is YYNGEE. Here immunoSEQ multiplex PCR was the method, and the copy in TCRdb shows in-frame clones only, minus some. The repertoire holds roughly 1,100,000 clones, roughly 80% seen once, with 1.4% in the top ten. Regarding the study as a whole: In having few donors, the study represented limited genetic and exposure-history diversity. Among the subsets, naive ones generally showed larger estimated richness than memory ones.

This chain links TRBV9 with TRBJ2-1, with 14 bases fitting TRBD2. The source material was memory CD4+ T cells sorted from blood. Subset described: CD45RA-negative fraction. This TCR came from a man between 18 and 29 years old in good health. The CDR3 sequence: CASSEGLAGVPYNEQFF. CDR3 coding DNA: TGTGCCAGCAGCGAGGGACTAGCGGGAGTCCCCTACAATGAGCAGTTCTTC.